This T cell receptor (beta chain) is from a study of cytomegalovirus exposure and HLA in healthy donors. Turning to this clone: Its cognate antigen is unknown.

The study's findings and limits: Among the most significant clusters, several appeared linked to common viral pathogens in a later analysis. A later analysis, which compared TCR beta chains of equal frequency, found the HLA-associated ones more clonally expanded. Productive rates of about 87% or about 30% were seen for most TCR beta V segments in an earlier analysis. Most of the CMV-associated TCR beta chains (in a later analysis) appeared to be HLA-restricted.

The V gene's germline CDR1 is WNHNN and CDR2 SYGVQD (reference sequence). The CDR3 is 14 residues long. The J segment lost 0 bases and the V segment lost 7 bases, leaving 6 bases of the junction unmatched. 60 Vbeta and 13 Jbeta primers were used in PCR. The repertoire was sequenced with immunoSEQ multiplex PCR; TCRdb's copy has only in-frame clones and lacks some. Among just under 95,000 clones listed, 77% were seen once. This sequence joins TRBV10-1 and TRBJ2-7; 7 positions match TRBD1. The specimen was PBMCs. This TCR was recovered from a man between 50 and 59 years old in good health and CMV-seropositive. The CDR3 loop is CASMGQIISYEQYF. CDR3 DNA: TGCGCCAGCATGGGACAGATCATCTCCTACGAGCAGTACTTC.